This TCR beta chain was captured by sequencing in a study of blood T cell repertoires in COVID-19. Study in general: Researchers got acute and convalescent COVID-19 samples from the United States, Italy and Spain. The cDNA or gDNA used as material had been derived from T cells, B-cell-depleted T cells, or PBMCs.

In the study's own analysis: Amplification with reference gene primers provided the estimates of nucleated cell counts. Some clones are missing from TCRdb's copy, which holds only in-frame ones; the method was immunoSEQ multiplex PCR. V and J calls plus clone size are reproduced from that table; the DNA served to infer D and trimming. Altogether 250,000 to 300,000 clones are present, roughly 80% being singletons, with the ten largest covering under 5%. The length of the CDR3 is 12 residues. Trimming pared 0 bases from V and 11 bases from J, leaving 11 bases between. Germline V CDR1 and CDR2: SGHRS, YFSETQ.

Material for sequencing was peripheral blood. This sequence originates from a man aged 55 to 69 with acute or convalescent COVID-19. The chain couples TRBV5-1 to TRBJ1-1, with D possibly TRBD1 on 5 matching bases. CDR3: CASSLESGNAFF. For the CDR3, the DNA is TGCGCCAGCAGCTTGGAGTCAGGGAACGCTTTCTTT.